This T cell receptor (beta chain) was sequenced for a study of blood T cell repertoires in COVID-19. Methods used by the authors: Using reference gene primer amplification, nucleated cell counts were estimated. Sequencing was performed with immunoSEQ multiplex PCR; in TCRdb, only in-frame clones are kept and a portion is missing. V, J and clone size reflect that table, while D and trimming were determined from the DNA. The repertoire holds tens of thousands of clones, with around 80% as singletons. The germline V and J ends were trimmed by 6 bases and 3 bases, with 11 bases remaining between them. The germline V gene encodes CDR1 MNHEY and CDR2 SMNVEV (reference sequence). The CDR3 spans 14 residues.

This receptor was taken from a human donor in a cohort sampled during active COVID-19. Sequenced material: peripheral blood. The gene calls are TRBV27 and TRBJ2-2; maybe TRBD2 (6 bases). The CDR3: CASRGGKDTGELFF. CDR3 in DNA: TGTGCCAGCAGAGGAGGGAAGGACACCGGGGAGCTGTTTTTT.